The present entry profiles one T cell receptor (beta chain) with its context. The source of the sample is a study of shared clonotypes between healthy human individuals. An even split of each subset's genomic DNA across several immunoSEQ plates was performed. Method: immunoSEQ multiplex PCR; TCRdb's copy keeps in-frame clones and lacks some. Of some 2.3 million clones listed, 85% to 95% are singletons. Germline values: CDR1 SGHDT, CDR2 YYEEEE. CDR3 length: 14 residues. The V gene lost 6 bases and the J gene lost 8 bases, with 20 bases spanning the gap. Sample: naive CD4+ T cells from PBMCs. The subset denotes: CD45RA+ positively selected. The rearrangement uses TRBV5-6 and TRBJ1-2; possibly TRBD1 for D (6 bases). This TCR was recovered from a man younger than 35 in good health. Some clones in this sample may be carry-over from other donors' samples. CDR3: CASTKRGGGRGYTF. DNA of the CDR3: TGTGCCAGCACAAAACGTGGGGGCGGGCGGGGCTACACCTTC.